This T cell receptor beta chain is drawn from a study of PD-L1 blockade in urothelial cancer. Profiling relied on immunoSEQ multiplex PCR, and the TCRdb table lists in-frame clones only, not all of them. In the table there are approximately 110,000 clones, 80% to 95% of which are singletons. Time point described: peripheral blood 6 weeks after treatment start. V was pared by 5 bases and J by 8 bases, with 6 bases of the junction left unmatched. The CDR3 runs to 15 residues. Germline assignment: CDR1 SEHNR and CDR2 FQNEAQ (reference sequence). The chain uses TRBV7-9 and TRBJ1-4; 12 nucleotides line up with TRBD1. The sample in question was PBMCs, obtained around atezolizumab (anti-PD-L1) treatment. The clonotype originates from a man aged 55 to 70 with urothelial cancer. The CDR3 here is CASSGDRGLGEKLFF. The CDR3 nucleotides read TGTGCCAGCAGCGGGGACAGGGGGCTCGGGGAAAAACTGTTTTTT.